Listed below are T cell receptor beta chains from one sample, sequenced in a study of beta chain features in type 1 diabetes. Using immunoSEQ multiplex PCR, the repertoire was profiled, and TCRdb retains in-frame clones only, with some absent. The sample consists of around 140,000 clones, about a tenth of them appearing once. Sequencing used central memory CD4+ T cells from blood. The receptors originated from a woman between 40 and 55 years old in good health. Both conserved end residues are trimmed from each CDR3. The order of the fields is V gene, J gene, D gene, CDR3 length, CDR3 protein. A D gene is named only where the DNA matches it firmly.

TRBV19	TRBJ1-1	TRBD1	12	ASSRVTGLTEAF
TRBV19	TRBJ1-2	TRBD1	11	ASSRDRVYGYT
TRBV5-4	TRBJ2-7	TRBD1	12	ASNRAGGAYEQY
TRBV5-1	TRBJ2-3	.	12	ASDGGESTDTQY
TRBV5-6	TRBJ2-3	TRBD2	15	ASSLHGAGGPRDTQY
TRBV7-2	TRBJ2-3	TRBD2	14	ASSRTAGVSTDTQY
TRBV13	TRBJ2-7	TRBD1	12	ASSLDRTGGRQY
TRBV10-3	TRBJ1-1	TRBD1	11	AISRTGNTEAF
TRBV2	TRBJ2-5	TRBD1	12	ASLIQGPSSTQY
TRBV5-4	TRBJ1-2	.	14	ASSLGGSTVDYGYT
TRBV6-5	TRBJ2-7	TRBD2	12	ASSRGLAAYEQY
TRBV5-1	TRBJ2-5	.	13	ASSSPGGLRETQY
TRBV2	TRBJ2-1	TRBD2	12	ASSVQRGGDEQF
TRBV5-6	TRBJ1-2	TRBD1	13	ASSLGDRGNYGYT
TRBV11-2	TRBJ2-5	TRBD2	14	ASSQTLASLGETQY
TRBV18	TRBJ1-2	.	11	ASSREVGYGYT
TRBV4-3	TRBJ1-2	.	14	ASSQLGQEANYGYT
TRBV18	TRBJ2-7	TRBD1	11	ASSPGQGVEQY
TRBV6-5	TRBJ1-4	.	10	ASSPRIEKLF
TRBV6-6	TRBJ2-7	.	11	ASEGPGAYEQY
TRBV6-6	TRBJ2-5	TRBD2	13	ASSKSSGSQETQY
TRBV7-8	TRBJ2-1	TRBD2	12	ASSPRALAGGPF
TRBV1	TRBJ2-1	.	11	TSSQTGSNEQF
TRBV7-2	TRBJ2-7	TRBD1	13	ASTLESGQGYEQY
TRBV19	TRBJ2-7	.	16	ASSTPGGRTGLSYEQY
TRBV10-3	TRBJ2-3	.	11	AITRGDTDTQY
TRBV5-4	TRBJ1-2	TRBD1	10	ASSPDRVGYT
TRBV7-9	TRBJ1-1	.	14	ASSSPQADLNTEAF
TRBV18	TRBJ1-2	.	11	ASSPRQGAGYT
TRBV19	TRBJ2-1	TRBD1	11	ASRQGQRHEQF
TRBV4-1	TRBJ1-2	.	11	ATTGRTAYGYT
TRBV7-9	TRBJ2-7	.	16	ASSLVGNWAQEHYEQY
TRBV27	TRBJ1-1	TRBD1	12	ASSSQGAGTEAF
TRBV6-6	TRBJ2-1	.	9	ATRLINEQF
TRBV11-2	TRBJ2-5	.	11	ASSYGVAETQY
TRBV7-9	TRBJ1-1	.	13	ASSLRSSGNTEAF
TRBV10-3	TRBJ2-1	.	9	AISLSNEQF
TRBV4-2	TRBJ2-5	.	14	ASSQVASSYQETQY
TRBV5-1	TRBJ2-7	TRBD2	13	ASSLDLASGYEQY
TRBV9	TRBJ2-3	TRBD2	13	ASSVGAGVTDTQY
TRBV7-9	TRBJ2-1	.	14	ASSPPPRRTARRRF
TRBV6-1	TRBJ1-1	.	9	ASPEMVEAF
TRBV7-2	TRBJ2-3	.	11	ASSYSRTDTQY
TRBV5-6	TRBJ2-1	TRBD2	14	ASARRAGGSYNEQF
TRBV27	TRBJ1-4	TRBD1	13	ASRQGIQGAGKLF
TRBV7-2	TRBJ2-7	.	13	ASSVGVGGSYEQY